This T cell receptor beta chain is drawn from a study of blood T cell repertoires in COVID-19. Turning to the study itself: COVID-19 samples, acute and convalescent, were from the United States, Italy and Spain.

Participants were aged roughly 18 to 89 years from 24 US areas. Membership in each cohort depended on participant-reported clinical history. TCRdb's copy holds only in-frame clones and misses some; the assay was immunoSEQ multiplex PCR. Among hundreds of thousands of clones, 80% to 90% were seen once, and the ten largest hold 1.1%. Sample: PBMCs or T cells enriched from blood (not recorded which). This clonotype originated in a young man who had recovered from COVID-19.

The CDR3 DNA reads TGTGCCAGCAGTTTCCTACCACCTCGATATGGCTACACCTTC. The encoded protein is CASSFLPPRYGYTF. The rearrangement joins TRBV28 to TRBJ1-2; D not resolved. Trimming cost V 3 bases and J 5 bases, with 13 bases left between them. Germline V gene lookup returns CDR1 MDHEN and CDR2 SYDVKM. The CDR3 is made up of 14 amino acids.